The present T cell receptor (beta chain) was sequenced within a study of CXCR3-negative and CXCR3-positive naive CD8 T cells. General study findings and limits: Naive cells that were CXCR3-positive had more hydrophobic TRB CDR3s (compared with CXCR3-negative naive cells). For memory CD8+ cells diversity was much lower, but both naive subsets had comparably high diversity.

The method, 5' RACE with UMI labels, was used to prepare the TRB cDNA libraries. Reanalyzing the 5' RACE reads, TCRdb keeps one entry per CDR3 protein, without DNA. This sample's table has around 81,000 distinct CDR3 sequences. As regards this clonotype: Its antigen is currently unknown.

The germline V gene has CDR1 LGHNA and CDR2 YSLEER. This CDR3 contains 15 residues. J is TRBJ2-1 and V is TRBV4-3; checking the TCRdb D call of TRBD2 is not possible without DNA. Sequences were obtained from naive CXCR3- CD8+ T cells from blood. As for subset: CD45RO-CCR7+CD27+CD95- naive CD8+ T cells lacking CXCR3 (TNR3-). This sequence was found in a human donor in good health. Some clones in this sample may be carry-over from other donors' samples. The CDR3 loop reads CASSQVTSEYNEQFF.